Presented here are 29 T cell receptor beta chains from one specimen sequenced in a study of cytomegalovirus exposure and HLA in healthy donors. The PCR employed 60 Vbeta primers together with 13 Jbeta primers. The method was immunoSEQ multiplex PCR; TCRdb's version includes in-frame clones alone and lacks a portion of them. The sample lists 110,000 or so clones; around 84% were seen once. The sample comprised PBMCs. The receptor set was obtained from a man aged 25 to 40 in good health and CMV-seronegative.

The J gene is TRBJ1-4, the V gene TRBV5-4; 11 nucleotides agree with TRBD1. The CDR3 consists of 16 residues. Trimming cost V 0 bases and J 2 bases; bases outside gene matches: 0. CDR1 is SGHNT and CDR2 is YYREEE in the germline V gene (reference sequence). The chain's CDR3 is CASSLGTGGTNEKLFF. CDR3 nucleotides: TGTGCCAGCAGCTTGGGGACAGGGGGCACTAATGAAAAACTGTTTTTT.

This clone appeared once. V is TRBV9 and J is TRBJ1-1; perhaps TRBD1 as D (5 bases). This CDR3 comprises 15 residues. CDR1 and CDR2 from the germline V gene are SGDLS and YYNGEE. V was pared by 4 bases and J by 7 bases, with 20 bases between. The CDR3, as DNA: TGTGCCAGCAGCCCTCGTACGGGGGGTTTGAGTGAAGCTTTCTTT. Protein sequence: CASSPRTGGLSEAFF.

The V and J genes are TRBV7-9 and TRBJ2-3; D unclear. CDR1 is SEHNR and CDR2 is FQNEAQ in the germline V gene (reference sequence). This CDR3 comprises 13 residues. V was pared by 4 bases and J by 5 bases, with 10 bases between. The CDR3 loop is CASSSTMGDTQYF. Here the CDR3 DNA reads TGTGCCAGCAGCTCGACAATGGGAGATACGCAGTATTTT.

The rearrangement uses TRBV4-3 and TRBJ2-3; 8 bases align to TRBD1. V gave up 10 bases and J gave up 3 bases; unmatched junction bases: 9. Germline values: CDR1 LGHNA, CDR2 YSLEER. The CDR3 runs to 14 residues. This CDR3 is CATRQGLGTDTQYF. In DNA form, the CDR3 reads TGCGCCACCCGACAGGGGCTCGGAACAGATACGCAGTATTTT.

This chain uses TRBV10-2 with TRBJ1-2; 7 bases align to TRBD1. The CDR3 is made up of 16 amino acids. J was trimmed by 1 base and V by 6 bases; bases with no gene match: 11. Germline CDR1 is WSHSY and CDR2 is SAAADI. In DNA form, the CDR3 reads TGCGCCAGCAGGCAAAGAGACGGACAGGATAACTATGGCTACACCTTC. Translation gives CASRQRDGQDNYGYTF.

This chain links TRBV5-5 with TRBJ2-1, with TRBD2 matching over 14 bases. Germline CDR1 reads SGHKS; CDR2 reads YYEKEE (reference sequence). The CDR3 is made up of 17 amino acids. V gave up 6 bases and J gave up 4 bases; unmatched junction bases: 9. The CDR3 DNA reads TGTGCCAGCACCCTCTGGACTAGCGGGGGGACTTACAATGAGCAGTTCTTC. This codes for CASTLWTSGGTYNEQFF. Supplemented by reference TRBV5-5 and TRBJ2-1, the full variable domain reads DAGVTQSPTHLIKTRGQQVTLRCSPISGHKSVSWYQQVLGQGPQFIFQYYEKEERGRGNFPDRFSARQFPNYSSELNVNALLLGDSALYLCASTLWTSGGTYNEQFFGPGTRLTVL.

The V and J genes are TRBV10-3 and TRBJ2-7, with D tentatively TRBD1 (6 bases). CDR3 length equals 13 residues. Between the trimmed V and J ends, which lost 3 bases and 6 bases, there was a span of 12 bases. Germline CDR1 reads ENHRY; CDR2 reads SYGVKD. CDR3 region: CAISEQGRGEQYF. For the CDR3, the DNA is TGTGCCATCAGTGAACAGGGTAGAGGCGAGCAGTACTTC.

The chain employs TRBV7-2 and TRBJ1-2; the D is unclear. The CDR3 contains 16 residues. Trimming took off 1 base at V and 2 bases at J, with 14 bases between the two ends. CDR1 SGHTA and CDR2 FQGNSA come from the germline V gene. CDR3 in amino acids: CASSLGLGGSNYGYTF. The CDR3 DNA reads TGTGCCAGCAGCTTAGGGCTAGGAGGTTCAAACTATGGCTACACCTTC.

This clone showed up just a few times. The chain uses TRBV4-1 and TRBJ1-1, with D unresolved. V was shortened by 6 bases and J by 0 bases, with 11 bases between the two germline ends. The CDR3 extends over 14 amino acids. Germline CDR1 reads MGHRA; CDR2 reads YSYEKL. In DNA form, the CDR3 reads TGCGCCAGCAGGGCAGTCCTCATGAACACTGAAGCTTTCTTT. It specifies CASRAVLMNTEAFF.

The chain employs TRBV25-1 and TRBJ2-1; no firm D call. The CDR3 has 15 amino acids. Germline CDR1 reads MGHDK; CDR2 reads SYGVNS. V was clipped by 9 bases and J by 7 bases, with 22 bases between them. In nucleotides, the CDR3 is TGTGCCAGTAGCCCCTCGGGTGTTGGAAAGAATGAGCAGTTCTTC. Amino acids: CASSPSGVGKNEQFF.

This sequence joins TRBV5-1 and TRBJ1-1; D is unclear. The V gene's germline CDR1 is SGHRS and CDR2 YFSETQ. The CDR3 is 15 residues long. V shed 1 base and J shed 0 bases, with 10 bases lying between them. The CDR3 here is CASSLISGMNTEAFF. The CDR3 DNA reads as TGCGCCAGCAGCTTGATCTCGGGGATGAACACTGAAGCTTTCTTT.

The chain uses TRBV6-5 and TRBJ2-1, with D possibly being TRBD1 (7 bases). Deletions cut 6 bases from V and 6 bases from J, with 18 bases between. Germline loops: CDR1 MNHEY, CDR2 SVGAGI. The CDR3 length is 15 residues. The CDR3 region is CASSPSGGRVNEQFF. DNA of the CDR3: TGTGCCAGCAGCCCCTCAGGGGGGCGGGTCAATGAGCAGTTCTTC.

As DNA, the CDR3 is TGTGCCAGCAGCCCGACGGGACGGGGGTTGGAGACCCAGTACTTC. It codes for CASSPTGRGLETQYF. The V and J genes are TRBV7-9 and TRBJ2-5; tentative D call: TRBD2 (6 bases). The CDR3 loop spans 15 amino acids. V lost 5 bases, J lost 5 bases, and 18 bases lay in between. Looked up from germline, CDR1 is SEHNR and CDR2 is FQNEAQ (reference sequence).

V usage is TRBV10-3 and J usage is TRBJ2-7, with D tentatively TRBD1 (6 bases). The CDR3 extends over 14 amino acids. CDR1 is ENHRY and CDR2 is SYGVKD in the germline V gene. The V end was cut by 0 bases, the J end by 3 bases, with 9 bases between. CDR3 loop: CAISESRGHYEQYF. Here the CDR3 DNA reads TGTGCCATCAGTGAGTCGAGGGGACACTACGAGCAGTACTTC.

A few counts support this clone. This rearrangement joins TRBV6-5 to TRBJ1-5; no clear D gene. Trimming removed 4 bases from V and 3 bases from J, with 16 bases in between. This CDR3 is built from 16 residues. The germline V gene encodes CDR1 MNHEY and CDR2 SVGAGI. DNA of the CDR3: TGTGCCAGCAGTTTATACCCCCGGTTACCCAATCAGCCCCAGCATTTT. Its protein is CASSLYPRLPNQPQHF.

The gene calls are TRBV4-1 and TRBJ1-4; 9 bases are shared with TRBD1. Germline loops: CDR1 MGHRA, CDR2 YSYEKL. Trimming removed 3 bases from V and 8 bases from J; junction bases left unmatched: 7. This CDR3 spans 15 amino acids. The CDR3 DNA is TGCGCCAGCAGCCATGCCGGGACAGGGAGGGAAAAACTGTTTTTT. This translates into CASSHAGTGREKLFF.

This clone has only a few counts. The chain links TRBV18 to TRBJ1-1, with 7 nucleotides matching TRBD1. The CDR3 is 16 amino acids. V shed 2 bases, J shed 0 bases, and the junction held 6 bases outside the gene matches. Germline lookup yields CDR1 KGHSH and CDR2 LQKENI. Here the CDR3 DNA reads TGTGCCAGCTCACCAAGGACAGGCTTTATGAACACTGAAGCTTTCTTT. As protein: CASSPRTGFMNTEAFF. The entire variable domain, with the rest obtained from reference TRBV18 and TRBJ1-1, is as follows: NAGVMQNPRHLVRRRGQEARLRCSPMKGHSHVYWYRQLPEEGLKFMVYLQKENIIDESGMPKERFSAEFPKEGPSILRIQQVVRGDSAAYFCASSPRTGFMNTEAFFGQGTRLTVV.

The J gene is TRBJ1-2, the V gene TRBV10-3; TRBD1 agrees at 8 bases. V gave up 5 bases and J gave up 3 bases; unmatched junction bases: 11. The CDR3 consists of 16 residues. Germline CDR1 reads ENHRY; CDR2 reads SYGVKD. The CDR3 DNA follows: TGTGCCATCAGTCACCCCCAGGGGGCAGCTCACTATGGCTACACCTTC. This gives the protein CAISHPQGAAHYGYTF.

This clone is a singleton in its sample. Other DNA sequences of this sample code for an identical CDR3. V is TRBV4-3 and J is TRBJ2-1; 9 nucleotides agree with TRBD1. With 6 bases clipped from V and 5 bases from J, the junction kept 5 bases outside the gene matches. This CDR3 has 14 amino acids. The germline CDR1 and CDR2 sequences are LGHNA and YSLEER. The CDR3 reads CASSLRTGDNEQFF. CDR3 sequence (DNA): TGCGCCAGCAGTCTTCGGACAGGGGACAATGAGCAGTTCTTC.

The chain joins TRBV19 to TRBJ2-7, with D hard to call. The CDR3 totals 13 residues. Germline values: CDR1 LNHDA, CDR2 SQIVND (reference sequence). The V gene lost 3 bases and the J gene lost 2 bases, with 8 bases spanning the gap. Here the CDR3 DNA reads TGTGCCAGTAGTATGAGAGATCCCTACGAGCAGTACTTC. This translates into CASSMRDPYEQYF.

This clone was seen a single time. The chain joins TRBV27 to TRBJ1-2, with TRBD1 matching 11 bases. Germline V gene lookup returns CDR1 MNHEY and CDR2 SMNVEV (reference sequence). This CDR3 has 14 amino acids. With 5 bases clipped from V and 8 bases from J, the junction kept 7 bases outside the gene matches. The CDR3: CASSPGQGAWGYTF. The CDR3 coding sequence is TGTGCCAGCAGTCCCGGACAGGGGGCATGGGGCTACACCTTC.

The chain's CDR3 is CASSRGLADTQYF. The CDR3 DNA follows: TGTGCCAGCTCTCGAGGACTCGCAGATACGCAGTATTTT. V and J are TRBV18 and TRBJ2-3; TRBD2 might be the D (5 bases). V lost 6 bases to trimming and J lost 4 bases, with 11 bases between them. CDR1 is KGHSH, CDR2 LQKENI, per germline. The CDR3 runs to 13 residues.

CDR3 sequence reads: CASSAASHDGEQYF. In DNA, the CDR3 is TGTGCCAGCAGCGCCGCTAGTCACGACGGCGAGCAGTACTTC. V gene TRBV5-4 combines with J gene TRBJ2-7; D ambiguous. V dropped 4 bases and J dropped 6 bases, with 17 bases sitting between them. The germline V gene has CDR1 SGHNT and CDR2 YYREEE (reference sequence). The CDR3 has 14 residues.

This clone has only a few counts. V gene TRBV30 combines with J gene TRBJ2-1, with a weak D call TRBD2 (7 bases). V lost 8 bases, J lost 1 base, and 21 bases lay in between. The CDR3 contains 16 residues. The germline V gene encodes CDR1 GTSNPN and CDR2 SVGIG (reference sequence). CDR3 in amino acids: CAQKGGGSLSYNEQFF. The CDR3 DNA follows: TGTGCCCAAAAAGGGGGGGGCAGCCTTTCCTACAATGAGCAGTTCTTC.

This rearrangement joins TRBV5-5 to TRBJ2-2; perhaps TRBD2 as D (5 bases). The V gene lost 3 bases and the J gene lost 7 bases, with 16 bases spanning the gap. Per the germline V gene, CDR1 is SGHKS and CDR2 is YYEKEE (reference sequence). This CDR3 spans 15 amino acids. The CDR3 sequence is CASSSAEDPFGELFF. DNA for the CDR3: TGTGCCAGCAGCTCCGCGGAGGACCCGTTCGGGGAGCTGTTTTTT.

The CDR3 nucleotides are TGCGCCAGCAGCCCCCTTTCACAGGGACCTCCTTGGGAGCAGTACTTC. Its protein product is CASSPLSQGPPWEQYF. V is TRBV5-1 and J is TRBJ2-7, with a possible D match to TRBD1 (6 bases). The germline V and J ends were trimmed by 4 bases and 7 bases, with 24 bases remaining between them. Looked up from germline, CDR1 is SGHRS and CDR2 is YFSETQ. The CDR3 loop spans 16 amino acids.

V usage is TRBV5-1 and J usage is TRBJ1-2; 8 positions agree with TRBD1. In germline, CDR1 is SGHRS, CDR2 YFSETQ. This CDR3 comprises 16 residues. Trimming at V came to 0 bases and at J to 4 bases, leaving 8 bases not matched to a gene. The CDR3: CASSLGRTGISYGYTF. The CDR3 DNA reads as TGCGCCAGCAGCTTGGGCCGGACAGGGATTAGCTATGGCTACACCTTC.

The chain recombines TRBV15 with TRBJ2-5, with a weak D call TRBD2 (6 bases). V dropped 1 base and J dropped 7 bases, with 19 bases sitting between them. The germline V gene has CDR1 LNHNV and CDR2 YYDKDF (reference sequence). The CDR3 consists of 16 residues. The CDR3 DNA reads TGTGCCACCAGCAGAGCACAGGTTTTGGTCGGGGGGACCCAGTACTTC. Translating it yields CATSRAQVLVGGTQYF.

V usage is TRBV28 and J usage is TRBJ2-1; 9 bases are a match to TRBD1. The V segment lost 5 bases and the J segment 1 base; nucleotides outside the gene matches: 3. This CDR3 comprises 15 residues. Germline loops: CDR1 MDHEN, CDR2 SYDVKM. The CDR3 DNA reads TGTGCCAGCAGTGAGGACAGGGGATCCTACAATGAGCAGTTCTTC. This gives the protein CASSEDRGSYNEQFF.